This T cell receptor beta chain was recorded in a study of siplizumab effects on memory and regulatory T cells. By sample fraction, this clone is medium-sized (0.01 to 0.1%). The antigen remains unidentified. The mixed lymphocyte reaction cells were grown together in coculture at 37°C for about 6 days. The CDR3 contains 14 residues. V was cut by 0 bases and J by 5 bases, with 10 bases left in between. From germline, CDR1 is MNHEY and CDR2 SMNVEV (reference sequence). The table came from immunoSEQ multiplex PCR; TCRdb's copy has only in-frame clones and leaves some out. The sample yields some 9,900 clones, about 46% seen once.

J is TRBJ1-1 and V is TRBV27; tentative D call: TRBD1 (6 bases). Specimen: CFSE-low (dividing) CD8+ T cells sorted from an allogeneic mixed lymphocyte reaction. This clonotype was obtained from a human donor in good health; the cells came from an allogeneic mixed lymphocyte reaction. CDR3 residues: CASSLSKRGTEAFF. In nucleotides, the CDR3 is TGTGCCAGCAGTTTATCGAAGAGGGGGACTGAAGCTTTCTTT.